The source of this TCR beta chain is a study of T cells in Graves' hyperthyroidism and ophthalmopathy. Study conclusions and caveats: Separation of ophthalmopathy from stable hyperthyroidism was achieved by a 13 V-J model.

This clonotype has at least ten counts. The antigen is not known. Ophthalmopathy patients all had a Clinical Activity Score of at least 3, a NOSPECS grade of at least 4 and disease under 3 months old. For the diagnoses, clinical symptoms, serum thyroxine and TRAb, thyroid ultrasound and orbital computed tomography were used. The CDR3 contains 13 residues. Trimming left V 7 bases short and J 7 bases short, with 16 bases between. The germline V gene encodes CDR1 LGHNT and CDR2 FRNRAP. Amplification of TCR beta CDR3 regions used RNA as the template. Primed by the HTBI set, a first-round RT-PCR was run on the TCR CDR3. TCRdb re-called the multiplex PCR reads with MiXCR, one entry per CDR3 protein. Of hundreds of thousands of distinct CDR3 sequences listed, approximately 15% are singletons.

This TCR came from a woman between 45 and 60 years old with Graves' ophthalmopathy. The chain combines TRBV12-5 with TRBJ1-1, with D unclear. Sequences were obtained from blood. The DNA of the CDR3 is TGTGCTAGTGCCTCCGCGGACGGAGGTGAAGCTTTCTTT. Translating it yields CASASADGGEAFF.